A single sample gave rise to the 13 T cell receptor beta chains below, sequenced in a study of CD4 T cells in relation to SARS-CoV-2 and coronaviruses (dated by TCRdb to the early 2020s). No cognate antigen is known for these TCRs. Libraries were built with the immunoSEQ multiplex PCR assay. The clones in this table, taken by TCRdb from immuneACCESS, are in-frame only. Not every clone is retained; where verified, under half of the shortfall comes from an unresolved V gene, and the cause of the rest is unknown. This sample holds more than 35,000 clones; around 74% were observed only once. About a fifth of the sample goes to the ten largest clones. The material sequenced was memory CD4+ T cells from PBMCs, cultured in vitro. The meaning of the sample's cell subset or site label: memory (non-naive) CD4+ T cells. Every receptor here comes from an adult with COVID-19.

The V and J genes are TRBV11-1 and TRBJ2-7; TRBD1 aligns across 10 bases. CDR3 size: 15 residues. Germline loops: CDR1 SGHAT, CDR2 FQDESV (reference sequence). Trimming cost V 4 bases and J 5 bases; bases outside gene matches: 8. The CDR3 sequence is CASSSTGTGEDEQYF. CDR3 nucleotide sequence: TGTGCCAGCAGCTCTACCGGGACAGGGGAAGACGAGCAGTACTTC. The full variable domain, in which reference TRBV11-1 and TRBJ2-7 provide the parts outside the CDR3, is EAEVAQSPRYKITEKSQAVAFWCDPISGHATLYWYRQILGQGPELLVQFQDESVVDDSQLPKDRFSAERLKGVDSTLKIQPAELGDSAMYLCASSSTGTGEDEQYFGPGTRLTVT.

The V and J genes are TRBV15 and TRBJ2-7; the D gene could be TRBD1 or TRBD2 (6 bases each). The germline V gene has CDR1 LNHNV and CDR2 YYDKDF (reference sequence). The CDR3 contains 13 residues. The V and J ends lost 0 bases and 7 bases respectively, with 10 bases between them. CDR3 sequence: CATSRDGGLEQYF. The DNA for the CDR3 is TGTGCCACCAGCAGAGATGGGGGGCTTGAGCAGTACTTC.

The genes are TRBV5-8 and TRBJ2-1; 9 nucleotides line up with TRBD2. CDR3 length: 14 residues. CDR1 is SGHTS and CDR2 is YDEGEE in the germline V gene. J lost 7 bases, V lost 5 bases, and 7 bases had no gene match. CDR3 amino acids: CASRYGLARNEQFF. The CDR3, as DNA: TGTGCCAGCAGATATGGACTAGCGAGAAATGAGCAGTTCTTC.

This clone was seen a handful of times. The chain has TRBV3-1 (or the pseudogene TRBV3-2) and TRBJ2-1, with 10 bases aligning to TRBD2. V shed 4 bases, J shed 7 bases, and the junction held 10 bases outside the gene matches. Germline V gene data show CDR1 as LGHDT and CDR2 as YNNKEL (reference sequence). The CDR3 extends over 16 amino acids. Written as DNA, the CDR3 is TGTGCCAGCAGCCCTCTATGGACTAGCGGCAAAAATGAGCAGTTCTTC. Translated: CASSPLWTSGKNEQFF.

The chain has TRBV6-6 and TRBJ2-2; unclear D gene. V lost 0 bases to trimming and J lost 5 bases, with 1 base between them. The CDR3 totals 12 residues. CDR1 is MNHNY, CDR2 SVGAGI, per germline (reference sequence). The CDR3 here is CASSYSTGELFF. CDR3 sequence (DNA): TGTGCCAGCAGTTACTCGACCGGGGAGCTGTTTTTT.

This chain links TRBV6-4 with TRBJ2-1; 7 bases fit TRBD1. The CDR3 spans 15 residues. Trimming removed 6 bases from V and 7 bases from J; junction bases left unmatched: 12. Germline V gene sequence: CDR1 MRHNA, CDR2 SNTAGT. In nucleotides, the CDR3 is TGTGCCAGCAGATTACAGCAGGGGGTTTGGAATGAGCAGTTCTTC. It translates to CASRLQQGVWNEQFF.

V is TRBV18 and J is TRBJ2-7, with a tentative D call TRBD1 (6 bases). The germline V gene encodes CDR1 KGHSH and CDR2 LQKENI. The CDR3 totals 13 residues. The V end lost 3 bases, the J end lost 3 bases, and 9 bases lay between the germline ends. The CDR3 region is CASSPGHIYEQYF. DNA for the CDR3: TGTGCCAGCTCACCGGGACATATCTACGAGCAGTACTTC.

This chain joins TRBV6-5 and TRBJ2-7, with 7 bases that match TRBD1. CDR1 is MNHEY and CDR2 is SVGAGI in the germline V gene. After removal of 6 bases from V and 4 bases from J, the junction contained 6 bases not matched to a gene. CDR3 length: 13 residues. CDR3 sequence reads: CASSRDRIYEQYF. The CDR3 bases are TGTGCCAGCAGCCGGGACAGAATATACGAGCAGTACTTC.

The sample holds one count of this clone. This chain connects TRBV23-1 to TRBJ1-5; 7 bases match TRBD1. TRBV23-1 has ORF status, its function being uncertain. CDR3 size: 13 residues. The junction had 2 bases not matched to a gene; V was cut back by 4 bases and J by 5 bases. In nucleotides, the CDR3 is TGCGCCAGCAGTCGACAGGGCTATCAGCCCCAGCATTTT. Translation: CASSRQGYQPQHF.

This chain connects TRBV19 to TRBJ2-5, with D tentatively TRBD1 (6 bases). The CDR3 is made up of 18 amino acids. Germline CDR1 and CDR2: LNHDA and SQIVND (reference sequence). The V end was cut by 6 bases, the J end by 4 bases, with 27 bases between. In nucleotides, the CDR3 is TGTGCCAGTAGCCACCCGAATGGGCAGGGGAGTTATCGAGAGACCCAGTACTTC. This translates into CASSHPNGQGSYRETQYF.

This clone was recorded a few times. The chain employs TRBV5-1 and TRBJ1-1, with 7 bases matching TRBD1. Looked up from germline, CDR1 is SGHRS and CDR2 is YFSETQ. The ends lost 0 bases at V and 10 bases at J; junction bases unmatched: 9. The CDR3 loop spans 14 amino acids. The CDR3 spells CASSLADREGAAFF. The DNA of the CDR3 is TGCGCCAGCAGCTTGGCCGACAGGGAGGGTGCAGCTTTCTTT.

The chain couples TRBV5-6 to TRBJ1-2; D is ambiguous. Per the germline V gene, CDR1 is SGHDT and CDR2 is YYEEEE. The CDR3 loop spans 14 amino acids. V lost 2 bases, J lost 5 bases, and 13 bases lay in between. CDR3 protein: CASSFQGTFYGYTF. For the CDR3, the DNA is TGTGCCAGCAGCTTCCAAGGCACATTTTATGGCTACACCTTC.

This clone was found a few times. The V call is TRBV28, the J call TRBJ1-1; D possibly corresponds to TRBD1 (5 bases). The V gene's germline CDR1 is MDHEN and CDR2 SYDVKM. This CDR3 spans 13 amino acids. V was pared by 5 bases and J by 11 bases, with 18 bases between. The CDR3 here is CASSNTKPGTAFF. CDR3 coding DNA: TGTGCCAGCAGTAACACCAAGCCAGGGACCGCTTTCTTT.